This T cell receptor beta chain came from a study of T cell repertoires in cytomegalovirus infection. For this clonotype: The target antigen is unknown.

In TCRdb, the reads were re-called with MiXCR into one record per CDR3 protein. The sample shows 570,000 or so distinct CDR3 sequences, around two fifths of them seen only once. The CDR3 is 16 amino acids. Trimming removed 0 bases from V and 9 bases from J; junction bases left unmatched: 12. CDR1 MGHRA and CDR2 YSYEKL come from the germline V gene. The rearrangement uses TRBV4-1 and TRBJ1-1; 8 nucleotides line up with TRBD1. This clonotype was sampled from a human donor in good health (CMV status not recorded). Some clones in this sample may be carry-over from other donors' samples. Specimen: cultured PBMCs, collected from culture after CMV antigen stimulation. This CDR3 is CASSQERGGQDLKAFF. CDR3 in DNA: TGCGCCAGCAGCCAAGAACGGGGGGGACAGGACTTAAAAGCTTTCTTT.